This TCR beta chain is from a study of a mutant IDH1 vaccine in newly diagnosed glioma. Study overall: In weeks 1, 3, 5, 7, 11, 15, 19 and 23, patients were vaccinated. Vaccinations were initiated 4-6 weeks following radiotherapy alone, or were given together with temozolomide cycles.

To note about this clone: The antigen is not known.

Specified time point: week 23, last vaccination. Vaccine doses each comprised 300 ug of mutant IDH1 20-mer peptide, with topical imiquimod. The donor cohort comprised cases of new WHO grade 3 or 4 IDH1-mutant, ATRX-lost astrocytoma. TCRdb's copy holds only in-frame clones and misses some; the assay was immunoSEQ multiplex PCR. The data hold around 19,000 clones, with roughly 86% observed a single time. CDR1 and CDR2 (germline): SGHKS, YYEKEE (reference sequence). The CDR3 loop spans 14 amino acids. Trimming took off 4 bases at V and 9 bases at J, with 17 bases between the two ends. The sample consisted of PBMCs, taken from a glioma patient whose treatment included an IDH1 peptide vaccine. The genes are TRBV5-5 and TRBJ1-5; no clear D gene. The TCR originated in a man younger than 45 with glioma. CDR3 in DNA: TGTGCCAGCAGCATGTGGAGTGAGCAATGGCCCCAGCATTTT. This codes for CASSMWSEQWPQHF. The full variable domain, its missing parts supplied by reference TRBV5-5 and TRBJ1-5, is DAGVTQSPTHLIKTRGQQVTLRCSPISGHKSVSWYQQVLGQGPQFIFQYYEKEERGRGNFPDRFSARQFPNYSSELNVNALLLGDSALYLCASSMWSEQWPQHFGDGTRLSIL.